One TCR beta chain is described in this entry. As yet, its antigen is unknown. Possible read error: a much larger clone is one base away. The data were taken from a study of regulatory T cells in long-lasting Graves disease. Study at large: Antithyroid drug use was under 3 months in newly diagnosed Graves' patients. General study results and limits: Possibly, too few samples lowered accuracy.

iRepertoire HTBI primers and Arm-PCR of CDR3 regions built TCR beta libraries. One entry per CDR3 protein, called by TCRdb with MiXCR from the multiplex PCR reads. The sample contains about 310,000 distinct CDR3 sequences, 18% of which appear only once. Time point: newly diagnosed GD, antithyroid drugs for less than 3 months. Extracted RNA from PBMCs served as the source of the TCR library. With V trimmed by 6 bases and J by 2 bases, 10 bases remained unmatched. Germline values: CDR1 DFQATT, CDR2 SNEGSKA (reference sequence). The CDR3 length is 16 residues. The rearrangement joins TRBV20-1 to TRBJ2-3, with TRBD2 identical over 11 bases. This sample comprised peripheral blood mononuclear cells (PBMCs), obtained at new diagnosis, from a patient treated with antithyroid drugs. The TCR comes from a female donor with Graves disease. CDR3 nucleotide sequence: TGCAGTGCGACTAGCGGGACCCCGGAGGCCACAGATACGCAGTATTTT. Its translation is CSATSGTPEATDTQYF.